This T cell receptor beta chain was observed in a study of CD8+CD57+ T cells in acquired aplastic anemia. This clonotype turned up a few times. Investigators profiled TCR beta VDJ and CDR3 from genomic DNA template. In TCRdb, the reads were re-called with MiXCR into one record per CDR3 protein. The top ten hold around 45% of the sample, which has some 150,000 distinct CDR3 sequences, 70% to 75% seen once. All patients picked for sequencing had shown, by flow cytometry, an expansion of CD8+CD57+ cells. Trimming cost V 0 bases and J 3 bases, with 2 bases left between them. Germline-derived CDR1 and CDR2 are SEHNR and FQNEAQ (reference sequence). The CDR3 is made up of 12 amino acids.

This clonotype was obtained from a human donor with aplastic anemia. The sequenced sample was sorted CD4+, CD8+, or CD8+CD57+ T cells (not recorded which) from PBMCs. The chain uses TRBV7-9 and TRBJ2-5; D remains unclear. The CDR3 reads CASSLAKETQYF. DNA of the CDR3: TGTGCCAGCAGCTTAGCGAAAGAGACCCAGTACTTC.